This T cell receptor (beta chain) appears in the sequencing data of a study of metastatic and nonmetastatic thyroid tumors. For the study at large: Repertoires were compared across blood and tumor or nodule tissue from malignant and benign thyroid patients.

In germline, CDR1 is SGDLS, CDR2 YYNGEE. The CDR3 sequence is 17 residues long. Source study methods: It was from CDR3 differences across clinicopathological groups that a distant-metastasis classifier for papillary thyroid cancer was built. TCRdb re-analyzed the PCR reads using MiXCR. TCRdb, rather than the study authors, made the V and J calls. The data contain about 30,000 clones, around 20% of them singletons. As for this clone: Mismatch with germline at one junction end may stem from a read error.

Nobody among the patients had been given any treatment before thyroid surgery. Source material: blood. This receptor was taken from a female donor with papillary thyroid cancer or a benign thyroid nodule (not recorded which). Some clones in this sample may be carry-over from other donors' samples. The chain couples TRBV9 to TRBJ1-1; TRBD1 matches at 9 bases. The CDR3 loop is CASGVGTGGPMNTEYFF. DNA of the CDR3: TGTGCCAGCGGCGTAGGAACAGGGGGCCCCATGAACACTGAATATTTCTTT.